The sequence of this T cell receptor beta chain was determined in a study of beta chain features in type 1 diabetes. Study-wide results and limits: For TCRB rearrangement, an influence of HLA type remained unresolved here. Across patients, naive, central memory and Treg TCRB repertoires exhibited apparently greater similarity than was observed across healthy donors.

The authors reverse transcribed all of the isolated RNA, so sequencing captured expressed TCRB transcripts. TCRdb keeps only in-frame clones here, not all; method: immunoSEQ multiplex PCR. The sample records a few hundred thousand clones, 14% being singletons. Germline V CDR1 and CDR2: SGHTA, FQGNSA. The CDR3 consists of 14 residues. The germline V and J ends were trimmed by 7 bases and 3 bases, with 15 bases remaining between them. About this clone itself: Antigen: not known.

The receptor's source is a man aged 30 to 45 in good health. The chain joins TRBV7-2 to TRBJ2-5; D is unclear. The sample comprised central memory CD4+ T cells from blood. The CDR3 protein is CASKSNYQEETQYF. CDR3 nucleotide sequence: TGTGCCAGCAAGTCCAATTATCAGGAAGAGACCCAGTACTTC.